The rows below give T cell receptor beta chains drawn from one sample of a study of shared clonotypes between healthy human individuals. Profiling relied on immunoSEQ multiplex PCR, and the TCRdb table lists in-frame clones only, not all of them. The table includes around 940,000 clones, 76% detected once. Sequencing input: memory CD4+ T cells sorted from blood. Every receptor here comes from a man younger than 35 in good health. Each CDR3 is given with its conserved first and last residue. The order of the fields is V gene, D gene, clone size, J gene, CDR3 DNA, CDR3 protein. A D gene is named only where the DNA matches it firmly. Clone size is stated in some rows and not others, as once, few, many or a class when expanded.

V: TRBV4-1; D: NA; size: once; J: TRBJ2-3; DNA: TGCGCCAGCAGCCGGGGACCGCCGGGAGATACGCAGTATTTT; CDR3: CASSRGPPGDTQYF
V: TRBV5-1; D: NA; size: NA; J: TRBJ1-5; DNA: TGCGCCAGCAGCCCGGGGGCAGGGAACGGCCACCAAGGCCAGCCCCAGCATTTT; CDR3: CASSPGAGNGHQGQPQHF
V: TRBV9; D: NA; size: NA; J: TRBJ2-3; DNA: TGTGCCAGCAGCCCCCGGGACTCAGTAAGAGATACGCAGTATTTT; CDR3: CASSPRDSVRDTQYF
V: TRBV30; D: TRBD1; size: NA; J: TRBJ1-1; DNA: TGTGCCTGGAGTGGAGGACAGGTTAACACTGAAGCTTTCTTT; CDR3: CAWSGGQVNTEAFF
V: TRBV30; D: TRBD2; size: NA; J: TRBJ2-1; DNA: TGTGCCTGGAGTGTACCCGTAACTAGCGGGCTCCCTTTCTTC; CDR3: CAWSVPVTSGLPFF
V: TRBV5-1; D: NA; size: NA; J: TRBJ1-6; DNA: TGCGCCAGCAGCTTACAGACAGATTCACCCCTCCACTTT; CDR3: CASSLQTDSPLHF
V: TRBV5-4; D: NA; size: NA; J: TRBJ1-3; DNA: TGTGCCAGCAGCGCGGACAGCGCGGGTGCCATATATTTT; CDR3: CASSADSAGAIYF
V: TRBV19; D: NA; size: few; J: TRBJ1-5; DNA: TGTGCCAGTAGTGTGGACACCCGCAATCAGCCCCAGCATTTT; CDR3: CASSVDTRNQPQHF
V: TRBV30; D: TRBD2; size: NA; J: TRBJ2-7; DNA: TGTGCCTGGATTTCTAGCGGGGGACCTTACGAGCAGTACTTC; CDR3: CAWISSGGPYEQYF
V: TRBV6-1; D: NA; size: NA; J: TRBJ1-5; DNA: TGTGCCAGCAGGGCAGGGGTCTCTGGCAATCAGCCCCAGCATTTT; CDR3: CASRAGVSGNQPQHF